The clone carrying this T cell receptor (beta chain) was seen a handful of times. Its antigen remains unidentified. The method was immunoSEQ multiplex PCR; TCRdb's version includes in-frame clones alone and lacks a portion of them. The sample holds some 90,000 clones; 70% to 90% are singletons and the top ten take around 20%. These data come from a study of identifying expanded T cells in peripheral blood. Study observations and caveats: Over about two and four weeks, about 15 and 18 clones changed, versus approximately 1.2 between replicates.

Trimming took off 5 bases at V and 3 bases at J, with 10 bases between the two ends. This CDR3 is 13 amino acids long. Germline lookup yields CDR1 ENHRY and CDR2 SYGVKD. This chain uses TRBV10-3 with TRBJ1-1; a possible D gene is TRBD1 (6 bases). This TCR derives from a person aged 18-69 years in good health. The source material was blood. CDR3 sequence: CAISRDTYTEAFF. In DNA, the CDR3 is TGTGCCATCAGTAGGGACACCTACACTGAAGCTTTCTTT.